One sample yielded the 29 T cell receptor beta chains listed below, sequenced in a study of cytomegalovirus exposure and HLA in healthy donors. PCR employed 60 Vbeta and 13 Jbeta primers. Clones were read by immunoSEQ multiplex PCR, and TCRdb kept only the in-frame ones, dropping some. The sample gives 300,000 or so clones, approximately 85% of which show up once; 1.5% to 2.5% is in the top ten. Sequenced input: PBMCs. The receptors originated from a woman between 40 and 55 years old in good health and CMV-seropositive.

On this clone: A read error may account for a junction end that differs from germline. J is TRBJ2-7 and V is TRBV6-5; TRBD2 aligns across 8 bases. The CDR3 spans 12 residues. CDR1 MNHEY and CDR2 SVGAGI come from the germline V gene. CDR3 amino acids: CASSSPGLGGHF. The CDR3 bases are TGTGCCAGCAGCTCCCCGGGACTAGGGGGGCACTTC.

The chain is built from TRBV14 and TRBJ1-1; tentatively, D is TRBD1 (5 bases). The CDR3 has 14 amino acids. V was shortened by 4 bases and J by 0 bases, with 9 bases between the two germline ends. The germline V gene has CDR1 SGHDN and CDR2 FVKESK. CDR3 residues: CASSRQNMNTEAFF. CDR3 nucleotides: TGTGCCAGCAGCCGACAGAACATGAACACTGAAGCTTTCTTT.

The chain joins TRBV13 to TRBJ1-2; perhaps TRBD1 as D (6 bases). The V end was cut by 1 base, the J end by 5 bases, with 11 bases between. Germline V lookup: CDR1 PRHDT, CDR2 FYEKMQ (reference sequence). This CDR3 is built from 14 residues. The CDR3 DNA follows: TGTGCCAGCAGCTTAGCATCAGGGGCTTATGGCTACACCTTC. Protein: CASSLASGAYGYTF. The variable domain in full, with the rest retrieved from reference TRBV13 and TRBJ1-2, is AAGVIQSPRHLIKEKRETATLKCYPIPRHDTVYWYQQGPGQDPQFLISFYEKMQSDKGSIPDRFSAQQFSDYHSELNMSSLELGDSALYFCASSLASGAYGYTFGSGTRLTVV.

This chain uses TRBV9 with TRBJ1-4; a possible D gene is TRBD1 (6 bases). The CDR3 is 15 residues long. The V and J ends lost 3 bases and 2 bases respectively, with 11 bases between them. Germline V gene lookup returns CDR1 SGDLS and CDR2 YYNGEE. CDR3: CASSATGITNEKLFF. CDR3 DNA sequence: TGTGCCAGCAGCGCTACAGGGATCACTAATGAAAAACTGTTTTTT.

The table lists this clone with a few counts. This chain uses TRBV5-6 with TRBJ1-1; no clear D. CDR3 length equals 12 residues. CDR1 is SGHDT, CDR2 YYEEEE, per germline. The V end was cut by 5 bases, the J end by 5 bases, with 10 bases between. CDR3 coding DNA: TGTGCCAGCAGTTGGAGGCGGACTGAAGCTTTCTTT. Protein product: CASSWRRTEAFF. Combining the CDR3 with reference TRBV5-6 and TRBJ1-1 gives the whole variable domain DAGVTQSPTHLIKTRGQQVTLRCSPKSGHDTVSWYQQALGQGPQFIFQYYEEEERQRGNFPDRFSGHQFPNYSSELNVNALLLGDSALYLCASSWRRTEAFFGQGTRLTVV.

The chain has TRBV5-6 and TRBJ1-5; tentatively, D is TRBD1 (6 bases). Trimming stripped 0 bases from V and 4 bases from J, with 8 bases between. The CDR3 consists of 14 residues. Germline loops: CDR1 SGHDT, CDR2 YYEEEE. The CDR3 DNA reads TGTGCCAGCAGCTTGGTGGGGACAAATCAGCCCCAGCATTTT. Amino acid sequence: CASSLVGTNQPQHF.

In nucleotides, the CDR3 is TGTGCCACCAGCAGAGAGAGGGCGGGGGGGAATCAGCCCCAGCATTTT. Its translation: CATSRERAGGNQPQHF. The chain combines TRBV15 with TRBJ1-5, with D possibly TRBD1 on 5 matching bases. V lost 0 bases and J lost 4, with 13 bases in between. The germline V gene encodes CDR1 LNHNV and CDR2 YYDKDF (reference sequence). CDR3 size: 16 residues.

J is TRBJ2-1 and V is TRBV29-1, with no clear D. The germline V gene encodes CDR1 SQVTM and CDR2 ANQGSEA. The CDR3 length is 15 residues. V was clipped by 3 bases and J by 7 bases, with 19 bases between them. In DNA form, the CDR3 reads TGCAGCGTTGATTTTAATACCCGACTCCGGAATGAGCAGTTCTTC. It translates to CSVDFNTRLRNEQFF.

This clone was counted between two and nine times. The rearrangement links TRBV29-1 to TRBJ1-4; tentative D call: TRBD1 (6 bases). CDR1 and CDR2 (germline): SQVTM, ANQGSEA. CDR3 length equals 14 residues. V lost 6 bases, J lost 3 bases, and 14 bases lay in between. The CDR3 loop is CSVGLGGPNEKLFF. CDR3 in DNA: TGCAGCGTCGGCTTGGGGGGGCCTAATGAAAAACTGTTTTTT.

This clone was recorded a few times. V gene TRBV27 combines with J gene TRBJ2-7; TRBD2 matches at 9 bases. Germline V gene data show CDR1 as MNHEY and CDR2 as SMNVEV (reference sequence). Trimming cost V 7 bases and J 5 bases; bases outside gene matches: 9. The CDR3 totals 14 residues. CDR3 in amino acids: CASTRAGGLHEQYF. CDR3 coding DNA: TGTGCCAGCACAAGGGCGGGAGGGCTCCACGAGCAGTACTTC.

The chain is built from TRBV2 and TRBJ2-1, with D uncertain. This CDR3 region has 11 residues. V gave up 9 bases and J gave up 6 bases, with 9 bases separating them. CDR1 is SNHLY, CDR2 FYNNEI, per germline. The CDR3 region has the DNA TGTGCCAGTGCGTCTCGCAATGAGCAGTTCTTC. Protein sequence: CASASRNEQFF.

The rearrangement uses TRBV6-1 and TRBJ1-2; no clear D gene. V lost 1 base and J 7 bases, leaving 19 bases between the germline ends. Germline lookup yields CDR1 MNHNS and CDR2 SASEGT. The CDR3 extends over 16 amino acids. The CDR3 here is CASSEEFPGRSLGYTF. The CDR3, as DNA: TGTGCCAGCAGTGAAGAGTTCCCCGGTCGGTCACTTGGCTACACCTTC.

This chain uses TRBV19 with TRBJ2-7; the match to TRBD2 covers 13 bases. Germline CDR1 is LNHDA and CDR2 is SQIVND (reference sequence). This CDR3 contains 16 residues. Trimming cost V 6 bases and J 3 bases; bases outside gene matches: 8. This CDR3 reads CASSSQTSGRVYEQYF. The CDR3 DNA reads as TGTGCCAGTAGCAGCCAAACTAGCGGGAGGGTCTACGAGCAGTACTTC.

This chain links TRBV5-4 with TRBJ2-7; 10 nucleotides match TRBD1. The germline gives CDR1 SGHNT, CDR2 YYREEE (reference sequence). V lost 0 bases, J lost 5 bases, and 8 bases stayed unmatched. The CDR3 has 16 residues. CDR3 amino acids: CASSLAPGQGRDEQYF. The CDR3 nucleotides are TGTGCCAGCAGCTTGGCCCCGGGACAGGGGCGGGACGAGCAGTACTTC.

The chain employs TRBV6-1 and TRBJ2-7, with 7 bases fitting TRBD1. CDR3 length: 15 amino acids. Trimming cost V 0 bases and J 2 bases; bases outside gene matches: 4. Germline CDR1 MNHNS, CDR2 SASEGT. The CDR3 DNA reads TGTGCCAGCAGTGAAGCTCCTCAGGGGGCCTACGAGCAGTACTTC. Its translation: CASSEAPQGAYEQYF.

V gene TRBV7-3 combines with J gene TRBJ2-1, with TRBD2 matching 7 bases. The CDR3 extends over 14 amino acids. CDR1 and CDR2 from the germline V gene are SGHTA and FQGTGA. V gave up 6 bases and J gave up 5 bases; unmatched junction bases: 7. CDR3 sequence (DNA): TGTGCCAGCAGACCCGGGACTAATAACAATGAGCAGTTCTTC. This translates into CASRPGTNNNEQFF.

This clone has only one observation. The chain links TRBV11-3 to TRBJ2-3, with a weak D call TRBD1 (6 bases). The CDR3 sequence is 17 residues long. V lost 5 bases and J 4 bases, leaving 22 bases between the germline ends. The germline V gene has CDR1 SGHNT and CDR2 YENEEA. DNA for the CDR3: TGTGCCAGCAGCAGTAAAAAAGGCAGGGGTAGTCCAGATACGCAGTATTTT. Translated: CASSSKKGRGSPDTQYF.

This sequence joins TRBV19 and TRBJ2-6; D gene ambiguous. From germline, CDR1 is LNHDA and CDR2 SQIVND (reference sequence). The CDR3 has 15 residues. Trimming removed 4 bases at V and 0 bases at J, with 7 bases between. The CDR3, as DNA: TGTGCCAGTAGTAAACAGACCTCTGGGGCCAACGTCCTGACTTTC. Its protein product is CASSKQTSGANVLTF. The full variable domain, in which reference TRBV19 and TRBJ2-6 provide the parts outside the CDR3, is DGGITQSPKYLFRKEGQNVTLSCEQNLNHDAMYWYRQDPGQGLRLIYYSQIVNDFQKGDIAEGYSVSREKKESFPLTVTSAQKNPTAFYLCASSKQTSGANVLTFGAGSRLTVL.

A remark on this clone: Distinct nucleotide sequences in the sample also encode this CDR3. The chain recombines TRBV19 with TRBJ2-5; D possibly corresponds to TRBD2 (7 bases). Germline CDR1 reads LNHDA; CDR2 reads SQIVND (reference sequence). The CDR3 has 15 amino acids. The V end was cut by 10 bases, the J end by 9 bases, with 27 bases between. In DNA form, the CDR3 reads TGTGCCACCGCTCCACCGGGACTACACCCAGGGGCCCAGTACTTC. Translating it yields CATAPPGLHPGAQYF.

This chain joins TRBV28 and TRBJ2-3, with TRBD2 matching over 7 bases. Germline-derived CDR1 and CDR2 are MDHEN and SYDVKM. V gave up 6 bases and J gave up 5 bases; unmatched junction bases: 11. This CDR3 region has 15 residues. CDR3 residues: CASSPVSVAGDTQYF. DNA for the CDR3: TGTGCCAGCAGCCCCGTTTCGGTAGCGGGAGATACGCAGTATTTT.

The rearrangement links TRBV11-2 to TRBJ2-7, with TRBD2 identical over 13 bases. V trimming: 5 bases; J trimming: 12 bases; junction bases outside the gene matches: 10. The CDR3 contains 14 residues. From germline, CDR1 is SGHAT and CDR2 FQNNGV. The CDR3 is CASSMAGLAGSWYF. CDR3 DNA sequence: TGTGCCAGCAGCATGGCGGGACTAGCGGGAAGTTGGTACTTC.

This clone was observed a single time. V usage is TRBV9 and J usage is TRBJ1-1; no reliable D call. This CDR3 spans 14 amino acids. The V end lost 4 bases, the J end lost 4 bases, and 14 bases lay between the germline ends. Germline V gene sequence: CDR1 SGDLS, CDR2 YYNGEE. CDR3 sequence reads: CASSPPPGITEAFF. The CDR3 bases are TGTGCCAGCAGCCCTCCCCCGGGGATCACTGAAGCTTTCTTT.

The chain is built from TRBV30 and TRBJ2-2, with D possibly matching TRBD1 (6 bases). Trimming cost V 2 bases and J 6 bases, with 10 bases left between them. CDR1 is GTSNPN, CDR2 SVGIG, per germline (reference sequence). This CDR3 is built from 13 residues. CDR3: CAWSPQGAGELFF. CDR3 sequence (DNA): TGTGCCTGGAGTCCACAGGGTGCCGGGGAGCTGTTTTTT.

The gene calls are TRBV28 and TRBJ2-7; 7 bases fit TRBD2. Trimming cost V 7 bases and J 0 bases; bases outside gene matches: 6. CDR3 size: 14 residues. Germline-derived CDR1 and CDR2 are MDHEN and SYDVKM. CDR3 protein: CASTFRDYSYEQYF. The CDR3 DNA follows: TGTGCCAGCACTTTCCGGGACTACTCCTACGAGCAGTACTTC. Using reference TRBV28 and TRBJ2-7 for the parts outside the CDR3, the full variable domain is DVKVTQSSRYLVKRTGEKVFLECVQDMDHENMFWYRQDPGLGLRLIYFSYDVKMKEKGDIPEGYSVSREKKERFSLILESASTNQTSMYLCASTFRDYSYEQYFGPGTRLTVT.

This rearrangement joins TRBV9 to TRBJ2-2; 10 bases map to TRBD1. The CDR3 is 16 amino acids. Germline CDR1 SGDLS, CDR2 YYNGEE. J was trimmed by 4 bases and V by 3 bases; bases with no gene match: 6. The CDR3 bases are TGTGCCAGCAGCGAGACAGGGGGCGCGGGCACCGGGGAGCTGTTTTTT. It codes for CASSETGGAGTGELFF.

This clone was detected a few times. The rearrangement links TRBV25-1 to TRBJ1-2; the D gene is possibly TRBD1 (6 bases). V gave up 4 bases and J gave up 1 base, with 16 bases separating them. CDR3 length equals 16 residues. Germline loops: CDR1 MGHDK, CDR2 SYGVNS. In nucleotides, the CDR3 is TGTGCCAGCAGTGGACGCTCCGGGACAAATAACTATGGCTACACCTTC. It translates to CASSGRSGTNNYGYTF.

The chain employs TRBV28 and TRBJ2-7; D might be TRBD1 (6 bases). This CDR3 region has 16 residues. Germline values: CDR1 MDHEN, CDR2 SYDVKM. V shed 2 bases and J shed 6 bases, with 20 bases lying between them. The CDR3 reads CASSLLLPKTGGEQYF. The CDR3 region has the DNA TGTGCCAGCAGTTTACTTTTACCAAAGACAGGCGGCGAGCAGTACTTC.

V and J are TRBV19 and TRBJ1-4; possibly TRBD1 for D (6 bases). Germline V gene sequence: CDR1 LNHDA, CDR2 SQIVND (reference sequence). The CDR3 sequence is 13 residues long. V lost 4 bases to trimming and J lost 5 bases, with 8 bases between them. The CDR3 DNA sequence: TGTGCCAGTAGTAGGGACAAGAATGAAAAACTGTTTTTT. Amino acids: CASSRDKNEKLFF.

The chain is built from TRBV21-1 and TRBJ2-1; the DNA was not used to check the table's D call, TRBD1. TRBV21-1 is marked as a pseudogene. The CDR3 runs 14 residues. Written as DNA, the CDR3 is TGTGCCAGCAGAAGGGGACAACTTCGCTATGAGCAGTTCTTC. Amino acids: CASRRGQLRYEQFF.